These 25 T cell receptor beta chains were sequenced from one sample in a study of T cell responses to AZD1222 COVID-19 vaccine. Measured with immunoSEQ multiplex PCR; TCRdb has only the in-frame clones, and not every one. Of approximately 170,000 clones in the sample, 70% to 90% were seen once. The specimen comprised peripheral blood, sampled 28 days after the second AZD1222 dose. These receptors were collected from an adult who received the AZD1222 COVID-19 vaccine.

This chain uses TRBV9 with TRBJ2-1; D possibly matches TRBD1 or TRBD2 (5 bases each). The V gene's germline CDR1 is SGDLS and CDR2 YYNGEE. The CDR3 has 13 residues. V lost 0 bases to trimming and J lost 10 bases, with 11 bases between them. CDR3 nucleotides: TGTGCCAGCAGCGTAGGGGATGAGGGGGAGCAGTTCTTC. Translation: CASSVGDEGEQFF.

In nucleotides, the CDR3 is TGTGCCAGCAGTTTCTCCGGGACCCCGAACACCGGGGAGCTGTTTTTT. It specifies CASSFSGTPNTGELFF. The rearrangement joins TRBV27 to TRBJ2-2; D possibly matches TRBD1 or TRBD2 (5 bases each). Trimming left V 3 bases short and J 0 bases short, with 11 bases between. The germline V gene has CDR1 MNHEY and CDR2 SMNVEV (reference sequence). The CDR3 runs 16 residues.

The rearrangement uses TRBV4-1 and TRBJ1-4; D is ambiguous. Trimming pared 0 bases from V and 7 bases from J, leaving 9 bases between. Germline V lookup: CDR1 MGHRA, CDR2 YSYEKL. The CDR3 consists of 14 residues. The CDR3 reads CASSQDVQVEKLFF. The CDR3 nucleotides read TGCGCCAGCAGCCAAGATGTCCAGGTTGAAAAACTGTTTTTT.

CDR3 coding DNA: TGTGCCAGCAGCTTGTACAGTAACACTGAAGCTTTCTTT. Encoded protein: CASSLYSNTEAFF. The gene calls are TRBV5-5 and TRBJ1-1; D gene unclear. Germline V gene data show CDR1 as SGHKS and CDR2 as YYEKEE (reference sequence). This CDR3 has 13 amino acids. Trimming took off 1 base at V and 2 bases at J, with 6 bases between the two ends.

CDR3 protein: CASSKPTGAKNIQYF. CDR3 DNA: TGTGCCAGCAGCAAGCCCACGGGAGCCAAAAACATTCAGTACTTC. V is TRBV3-1 (or the pseudogene TRBV3-2) and J is TRBJ2-4; no definite D call. CDR1 and CDR2 (germline): LGHDT, YNNKEL (reference sequence). V lost 5 bases to trimming and J lost 0 bases, with 11 bases between them. This CDR3 comprises 15 residues.

The chain carries TRBV6-5 and TRBJ1-4; the D gene is possibly TRBD1 (6 bases). CDR3 length equals 13 residues. The V gene's germline CDR1 is MNHEY and CDR2 SVGAGI. V dropped 10 bases and J dropped 4 bases, with 13 bases sitting between them. The CDR3 reads CAIQGQLNEKLFF. DNA of the CDR3: TGTGCCATACAAGGACAGCTTAATGAAAAACTGTTTTTT.

V is TRBV7-8 and J is TRBJ2-2; 10 positions match TRBD2. This CDR3 comprises 17 residues. V was clipped by 1 base and J by 7 bases; unmatched bases: 9. Germline V gene lookup returns CDR1 SGHVS and CDR2 FQNEAQ. The CDR3 here is CASSLGGLAASDGELFF. The CDR3 DNA sequence: TGTGCCAGCAGCTTAGGAGGACTAGCGGCCTCGGACGGGGAGCTGTTTTTT.

The CDR3 sequence: CATSRDLHYSNQPQHF. The CDR3 DNA follows: TGTGCCACCAGCAGAGATCTACACTATAGCAATCAGCCCCAGCATTTT. V and J are TRBV15 and TRBJ1-5; D gene ambiguous. Trimming removed 0 bases from V and 0 bases from J, with 9 bases in between. The CDR3 length is 16 residues. Germline V gene data show CDR1 as LNHNV and CDR2 as YYDKDF (reference sequence).

V usage is TRBV7-9 and J usage is TRBJ2-5; 7 bases align to TRBD1. The CDR3 extends over 15 amino acids. CDR1 is SEHNR, CDR2 FQNEAQ, per germline (reference sequence). Unmatched junction bases numbered 6, after V lost 5 bases and J lost 0 bases. The CDR3 protein is CASSLRDSHQETQYF. CDR3 DNA: TGTGCCAGCAGCCTCCGGGACAGTCACCAAGAGACCCAGTACTTC.

This chain links TRBV2 with TRBJ1-1; D may be TRBD1 (6 bases). The CDR3 has 13 amino acids. Trimming cost V 8 bases and J 12 bases, with 22 bases left between them. Per germline, CDR1 SNHLY and CDR2 FYNNEI. CDR3 sequence reads: CASGGRASPLSFF. In DNA, the CDR3 is TGTGCCAGCGGGGGCAGGGCAAGCCCTCTGTCTTTCTTT.

The V and J genes are TRBV18 and TRBJ1-5; no clear D. The CDR3 loop spans 13 amino acids. CDR1 and CDR2 from the germline V gene are KGHSH and LQKENI. V was cut by 3 bases and J by 5 bases, with 8 bases left in between. The CDR3 DNA reads TGTGCCAGCTCACCTTATGGAGATCAGCCCCAGCATTTT. It encodes CASSPYGDQPQHF.

This clone was picked up one time. The J gene is TRBJ1-1, the V gene TRBV12-3 or TRBV12-4; TRBD1 agrees at 7 bases. The CDR3 sequence is 13 residues long. Trimming took 5 bases from V and 5 from J; bases not matched to a gene: 5. DNA of the CDR3: TGTGCCAGCAGTGCCGACAGGGTGACTGAAGCTTTCTTT. This sequence encodes CASSADRVTEAFF.

The chain links TRBV29-1 to TRBJ2-3, with D possibly TRBD1 on 6 matching bases. The CDR3 loop spans 15 amino acids. Trimming removed 0 bases at V and 0 bases at J, with 10 bases between. Germline CDR1 SQVTM, CDR2 ANQGSEA. The CDR3 DNA reads as TGCAGCGTTGAAGACCGGACAGTAAGCACAGATACGCAGTATTTT. It specifies CSVEDRTVSTDTQYF.

This chain links TRBV6-2 or TRBV6-3 with TRBJ1-3, with no clear D. Germline lookup yields CDR1 MNHEY and CDR2 SVGEGT. The CDR3 sequence is 15 residues long. Trimming took off 2 bases at V and 0 bases at J, with 8 bases between the two ends. The CDR3 nucleotides read TGTGCCAGCAGTTACGTGGAGAGCTCTGGAAACACCATATATTTT. Encoded protein: CASSYVESSGNTIYF.

This chain joins TRBV7-8 and TRBJ1-1; 10 bases match TRBD1. The CDR3 runs to 16 residues. CDR1 and CDR2 (germline): SGHVS, FQNEAQ. V gave up 1 base and J gave up 4 bases; unmatched junction bases: 6. This CDR3 reads CASSLVDRGFITEAFF. The CDR3 DNA reads as TGTGCCAGCAGCTTAGTGGACAGGGGGTTTATCACTGAAGCTTTCTTT.

Only a few counts were recorded for this clone. The chain employs TRBV10-3 and TRBJ2-1; 14 bases match TRBD2. CDR1 is ENHRY, CDR2 SYGVKD, per germline. Trimming took 6 bases from V and 6 from J; bases not matched to a gene: 13. The length of the CDR3 is 18 residues. The CDR3 DNA reads TGTGCCATCAGCACCGGGACTAGCGGGGGAGAACCTGTCAATGAGCAGTTCTTC. Translating gives CAISTGTSGGEPVNEQFF.

The V gene is TRBV3-1 (or the pseudogene TRBV3-2), the J gene TRBJ2-6; TRBD1 might be the D (6 bases). Germline V gene lookup returns CDR1 LGHDT and CDR2 YNNKEL (reference sequence). The ends were cut back, 2 bases at V and 0 bases at J, with 14 bases in the middle. This CDR3 spans 18 amino acids. In nucleotides, the CDR3 is TGTGCCAGCAGCCAAAAAACAGGGATCTTCTCTGGGGCCAACGTCCTGACTTTC. Encoded protein: CASSQKTGIFSGANVLTF.

This clone was recorded once. The rearrangement joins TRBV19 to TRBJ1-5; 8 bases line up with TRBD1. Looked up from germline, CDR1 is LNHDA and CDR2 is SQIVND (reference sequence). The CDR3 has 13 residues. Trimming at V came to 5 bases and at J to 5 bases, leaving 2 bases not matched to a gene. CDR3 in amino acids: CASSLQGDQPQHF. The CDR3, as DNA: TGTGCCAGTAGTCTACAGGGGGATCAGCCCCAGCATTTT.

This clone was counted at least ten times. The rearrangement joins TRBV6-5 to TRBJ1-2; 10 nucleotides match TRBD1. Germline trimming cut 7 bases from V and 8 bases from J; bases unmatched to any gene: 13. The CDR3 covers 15 residues. Germline loops: CDR1 MNHEY, CDR2 SVGAGI. For the CDR3, the DNA is TGTGCCAGCAACCTACGGGGGGACAGGGGTCACGGCTACACCTTC. Residues: CASNLRGDRGHGYTF.

This clone was counted once. This rearrangement joins TRBV11-2 to TRBJ2-2; D is possibly TRBD2 (6 bases). Trimming took 8 bases from V and 6 from J, leaving 22 bases between them. The CDR3 extends over 16 amino acids. Germline V lookup: CDR1 SGHAT, CDR2 FQNNGV. CDR3 loop: CASGTTEGLKPGELFF. As DNA, the CDR3 is TGTGCCAGCGGCACGACCGAGGGACTCAAGCCCGGGGAGCTGTTTTTT.

V gene TRBV5-1 combines with J gene TRBJ1-2; D is ambiguous. The V gene's germline CDR1 is SGHRS and CDR2 YFSETQ. V was cut by 1 base and J by 6 bases, with 7 bases left in between. CDR3 size: 12 residues. The CDR3 sequence: CASSLNSDGYTF. The CDR3 DNA is TGCGCCAGCAGCTTGAACAGTGATGGCTACACCTTC.

The rearrangement uses TRBV19 and TRBJ2-7; no firm D call. Germline V gene lookup returns CDR1 LNHDA and CDR2 SQIVND (reference sequence). The CDR3 is made up of 14 amino acids. V was clipped by 1 base and J by 5 bases, with 12 bases between them. The CDR3 reads CASSIVDRADEQYF. The CDR3 DNA sequence: TGTGCCAGTAGTATAGTTGACCGGGCGGACGAGCAGTACTTC.

This clone was seen just once. V gene TRBV7-2 combines with J gene TRBJ2-7; 9 bases map to TRBD2. With V trimmed by 3 bases and J by 3 bases, 12 bases remained unmatched. The CDR3 totals 17 residues. Germline V lookup: CDR1 SGHTA, CDR2 FQGNSA. CDR3 sequence: CASSLLRSSGALYEQYF. CDR3 sequence (DNA): TGTGCCAGCAGCTTGCTGCGCTCTAGCGGGGCACTCTACGAGCAGTACTTC. Complete variable domain (other parts from reference TRBV7-2 and TRBJ2-7): GAGVSQSPSNKVTEKGKDVELRCDPISGHTALYWYRQSLGQGLEFLIYFQGNSAPDKSGLPSDRFSAERTGGSVSTLTIQRTQQEDSAVYLCASSLLRSSGALYEQYFGPGTRLTVT.

The chain combines TRBV2 with TRBJ1-2; 8 bases are shared with TRBD1. The V gene's germline CDR1 is SNHLY and CDR2 FYNNEI. The CDR3 covers 14 residues. Germline trimming cut 3 bases from V and 8 bases from J; bases unmatched to any gene: 8. CDR3 bases: TGTGCCAGCAGTGAGACAGGGGATCTTAGGGGCTACACCTTC. Amino acid sequence: CASSETGDLRGYTF.

This clone has only one observation. The chain combines TRBV15 with TRBJ1-1; no firm D call. Germline lookup yields CDR1 LNHNV and CDR2 YYDKDF (reference sequence). CDR3 size: 14 residues. V dropped 4 bases and J dropped 0 bases, with 9 bases sitting between them. In DNA form, the CDR3 reads TGTGCCACCAGCACCCTGGCGGTGAACACTGAAGCTTTCTTT. This translates into CATSTLAVNTEAFF.